The rows below give T cell receptor beta chains drawn from one sample of a study of T-cell reconstitution after alpha-beta-depleted transplantation in children. TCRdb re-called the PCR reads with MiXCR, one entry per CDR3 protein. The table records fewer than 550,000 distinct CDR3 sequences, 15% to 20% of them present only once. The sequencing here drew on PBMCs, mostly from graft donor cells, taken 360 days after TCRalphabeta/CD19-depleted stem cell transplant. These receptor sequences come from a boy under two years old who had a stem cell transplant for Wiskott-Aldrich syndrome, so the T cells may come from the graft donor. CDR3s include the opening cysteine and the closing phenylalanine or tryptophan. Fields, in order: D gene, CDR3 length, V gene, CDR3 protein. A D gene is named only where the DNA matches it firmly.

D gene: .; CDR3 length: 14; V gene: TRBV6-1; CDR3 protein: CASSGRGGTDTQYF
D gene: .; CDR3 length: 12; V gene: TRBV7-9; CDR3 protein: CAGSLARGEAFF
D gene: TRBD1; CDR3 length: 16; V gene: TRBV12-3/TRBV12-4; CDR3 protein: CASSLVIGTGEGEQYF
D gene: TRBD1; CDR3 length: 16; V gene: TRBV20-1; CDR3 protein: CSAPGTGDRWVETQYF
D gene: TRBD2; CDR3 length: 15; V gene: TRBV2; CDR3 protein: CASSPPPGGVETQYF
D gene: .; CDR3 length: 11; V gene: TRBV20-1; CDR3 protein: CSIGLGGTQYF
D gene: TRBD1; CDR3 length: 14; V gene: TRBV10-3; CDR3 protein: CAISERTGGETQYF
D gene: .; CDR3 length: 14; V gene: TRBV3-1; CDR3 protein: CASTPAVHQETQYF
D gene: TRBD2; CDR3 length: 16; V gene: TRBV20-1; CDR3 protein: CSARDRRLADPYEQYF
D gene: .; CDR3 length: 12; V gene: TRBV29-1; CDR3 protein: CSVTWAGYEQYF
D gene: TRBD2; CDR3 length: 18; V gene: TRBV24-1; CDR3 protein: CATSDPLPPGLGLNEQFF
D gene: .; CDR3 length: 14; V gene: TRBV30; CDR3 protein: CAWSPGRAKNIQYF
D gene: .; CDR3 length: 16; V gene: TRBV3-1; CDR3 protein: CASSQDGVPYANEQFF
D gene: .; CDR3 length: 14; V gene: TRBV10-3; CDR3 protein: CAISDRGVSDTQYF
D gene: TRBD1; CDR3 length: 15; V gene: TRBV2; CDR3 protein: CASSDRDRVLGEQYF
D gene: .; CDR3 length: 15; V gene: TRBV30; CDR3 protein: CAWSVSQKGNYEQYF
D gene: TRBD1; CDR3 length: 13; V gene: TRBV2; CDR3 protein: CASQMETGGGYTF
D gene: .; CDR3 length: 13; V gene: TRBV7-2; CDR3 protein: CASSSSREDTQYF
D gene: .; CDR3 length: 13; V gene: TRBV7-8; CDR3 protein: CASSPGATDTQYF
D gene: .; CDR3 length: 14; V gene: TRBV20-1; CDR3 protein: CSARRSDNTGELFF
D gene: .; CDR3 length: 14; V gene: TRBV5-1; CDR3 protein: CASSWRPNTGELFF
D gene: TRBD2; CDR3 length: 15; V gene: TRBV5-1; CDR3 protein: CASKFGRENTGELFF
D gene: .; CDR3 length: 16; V gene: TRBV4-3; CDR3 protein: CASSYEGGDLYNEQFF
D gene: TRBD2; CDR3 length: 18; V gene: TRBV11-2; CDR3 protein: CASSLRLAGDSYQETQYF
D gene: TRBD1; CDR3 length: 14; V gene: TRBV7-9; CDR3 protein: CASSPGQGVNEQFF
D gene: TRBD1; CDR3 length: 16; V gene: TRBV4-1; CDR3 protein: CASSQVRTGGLETQYF
D gene: TRBD2; CDR3 length: 17; V gene: TRBV7-9; CDR3 protein: CASSPPLVTSGIDEQYF